Listed here are 3 T cell receptor beta chains from one sample, sequenced in a study of cytomegalovirus exposure and HLA in healthy donors. The data were produced by immunoSEQ multiplex PCR, yet TCRdb's version contains in-frame clones alone and is incomplete. The sample consists of 60,000 to 85,000 clones, about 93% of them appearing once. Sample: PBMCs. The receptors come from a man aged 18 to 29 in good health and CMV-seropositive.

J is TRBJ1-5 and V is TRBV19; 7 bases are shared with TRBD1. This CDR3 has 14 amino acids. Germline CDR1 reads LNHDA; CDR2 reads SQIVND (reference sequence). V shed 5 bases and J 6 bases; nucleotides not matched to a gene: 7. CDR3 sequence: CASSPMTGSQPQHF. As DNA, the CDR3 is TGTGCCAGTAGTCCGATGACAGGGAGTCAGCCCCAGCATTTT.

This clone appeared a single time. CDR3 bases: TGTGCCAGCAGCTTAGTAGCTGACTCCCAAGAGACCCAGTACTTC. Amino acid sequence: CASSLVADSQETQYF. The V call is TRBV13, the J call TRBJ2-5; D is unresolved. CDR1 PRHDT and CDR2 FYEKMQ come from the germline V gene (reference sequence). The CDR3 sequence is 15 residues long. Deletions cut 1 base from V and 1 base from J, with 10 bases between.

The chain employs TRBV2 and TRBJ2-1, with a weak D call TRBD1 (6 bases). Germline V gene sequence: CDR1 SNHLY, CDR2 FYNNEI. The CDR3 contains 16 residues. V was shortened by 3 bases and J by 11 bases, with 23 bases between the two germline ends. This CDR3 is CASSETDSSSGYKQFF. CDR3 coding DNA: TGTGCCAGCAGTGAGACGGACAGCTCCTCCGGGTATAAGCAGTTCTTC.